The present TCR beta chain was sequenced within a study of blood T cells in healthy people across ages. Primers used in a second PCR of about 7 to 12 cycles were a sample-barcoded 5' primer and a J-beta primer mix. TCRdb recomputed calls from the 5' RACE reads with MiXCR, one row per CDR3 protein. The sample has 1.8 million or so distinct CDR3 sequences, 35% to 50% seen once. Trimming pared 2 bases from V and 3 bases from J, leaving 6 bases between. The CDR3 is made up of 13 amino acids. Germline V gene sequence: CDR1 SGDLS, CDR2 YYNGEE. Sequencing was done on a sample of blood. The sequence was obtained from a human donor in good health. The J gene is TRBJ1-5, the V gene TRBV9; no clear D gene. Here the CDR3 reads CASSVADNQPQHF. The CDR3 nucleotides are TGTGCCAGCAGCGTGGCGGACAATCAGCCCCAGCATTTT.